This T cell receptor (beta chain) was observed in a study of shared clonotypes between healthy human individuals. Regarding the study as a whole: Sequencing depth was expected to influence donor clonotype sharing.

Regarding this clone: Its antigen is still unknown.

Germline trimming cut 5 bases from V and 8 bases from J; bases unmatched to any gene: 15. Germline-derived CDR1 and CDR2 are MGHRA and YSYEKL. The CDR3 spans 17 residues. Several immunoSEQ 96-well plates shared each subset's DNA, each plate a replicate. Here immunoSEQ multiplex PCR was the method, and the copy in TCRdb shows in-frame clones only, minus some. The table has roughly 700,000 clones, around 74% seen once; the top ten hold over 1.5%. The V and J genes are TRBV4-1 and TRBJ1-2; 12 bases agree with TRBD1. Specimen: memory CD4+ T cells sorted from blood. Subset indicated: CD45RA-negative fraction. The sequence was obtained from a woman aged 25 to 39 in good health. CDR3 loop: CASSTQTPGQGARGYTF. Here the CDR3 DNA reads TGCGCCAGCAGCACTCAAACTCCGGGACAGGGGGCGCGGGGCTACACCTTC.